The text below deals with one T cell receptor beta chain. Antigen: not known. This entry is derived from a study of vaccination effects on CD4 cells after COVID-19. Study at large: The ViraFEST assay expanded antigen-specific CD4+ T cells with viral peptide pools before sequencing. Study outcomes and limitations: Cross-reactivity with common cold coronaviruses was shown by only 1 of 255 vaccine-induced clones in healthy vaccinees.

After more than 8 days in culture, the CD4+ T cells were isolated. The vaccine given was either BNT162b2 or mRNA-1273, in two doses. In the cultures, half the medium was exchanged for IL-2 medium on days 3 and 7. The table came from immunoSEQ multiplex PCR; TCRdb's copy has only in-frame clones and leaves some out. The table lists tens of thousands of clones, roughly 80% of them singletons. Germline-derived CDR1 and CDR2 are SGHTA and FQGTGA. V was clipped by 4 bases and J by 0 bases, with 12 bases between them. This CDR3 is built from 15 residues. This chain connects TRBV7-3 to TRBJ2-5; D might be TRBD1 (6 bases). This specimen consisted of CD4+ T cells from PBMCs cultured without peptide, obtained after COVID-19 vaccination. The source of this sequence is a human donor who received a COVID-19 vaccine. The CDR3: CASSSNGQYQETQYF. CDR3 DNA: TGTGCCAGCAGCTCCAACGGACAGTACCAAGAGACCCAGTACTTC.